These 3 T cell receptor beta chains were sequenced from one sample in a study of neurological immune-mediated disorders. Each CDR3 protein is one row after TCRdb ran MiXCR on the 5' RACE reads. The repertoire includes under 70,000 distinct CDR3 sequences, 5.2% of them detected once, and about 2.7% sits in the top ten. The specimen sequenced was PBMCs. The receptors shown here come from a woman aged 25-40 years with multiple sclerosis.

V usage is TRBV3-1 and J usage is TRBJ2-2, with unresolved D. The germline gives CDR1 LGHDT, CDR2 YNNKEL (reference sequence). Trimming cost V 5 bases and J 0 bases, with 13 bases left between them. The CDR3 sequence is 16 residues long. The CDR3 DNA sequence: TGTGCCAGCAGCTCCCCCGCTTCTGCGAACACCGGGGAGCTGTTTTTT. This sequence encodes CASSSPASANTGELFF. Full variable domain (outside the CDR3, taken from reference TRBV3-1 and TRBJ2-2): DTAVSQTPKYLVTQMGNDKSIKCEQNLGHDTMYWYKQDSKKFLKIMFSYNNKELIINETVPNRFSPKSPDKAHLNLHINSLELGDSAVYFCASSSPASANTGELFFGEGSRLTVL.

This clonotype has at least ten counts. The genes are TRBV5-1 and TRBJ2-7; D remains unclear. Germline CDR1 reads SGHRS; CDR2 reads YFSETQ. V was cut by 0 bases and J by 2 bases, with 6 bases left in between. This CDR3 comprises 13 residues. The CDR3 loop is CASSLDTTYEQYF. In DNA, the CDR3 is TGCGCCAGCAGCTTGGACACTACCTACGAGCAGTACTTC.

Many counts were recorded for this clonotype. The V gene is TRBV5-1, the J gene TRBJ2-6; possibly TRBD1 for D (5 bases). The CDR3 is 18 residues long. The V gene lost 2 bases and the J gene lost 0 bases, with 15 bases spanning the gap. CDR1 and CDR2 from the germline V gene are SGHRS and YFSETQ. The CDR3 is CASSLQVSPGSGANVLTF. In DNA form, the CDR3 reads TGCGCCAGCAGCTTACAGGTTTCCCCCGGCTCTGGGGCCAACGTCCTGACTTTC. Based on the CDR3 plus reference TRBV5-1 and TRBJ2-6, the full variable domain is KAGVTQTPRYLIKTRGQQVTLSCSPISGHRSVSWYQQTPGQGLQFLFEYFSETQRNKGNFPGRFSGRQFSNSRSEMNVSTLELGDSALYLCASSLQVSPGSGANVLTFGAGSRLTVL.